One T cell receptor (beta chain) is described in this entry. The sample belongs to a study of blood T cell repertoires in COVID-19. Here immunoSEQ multiplex PCR was the method, and the copy in TCRdb shows in-frame clones only, minus some. The sample holds about 28,000 clones, around 89% seen once. The CDR3 is made up of 16 amino acids. V dropped 1 base and J dropped 3; count of bases not matched to a gene: 7. The germline V gene has CDR1 SGHAT and CDR2 FQNNGV. Sample: peripheral blood. The TCR was taken from a human donor in a cohort sampled during active COVID-19. The chain is built from TRBV11-2 and TRBJ1-2; TRBD1 agrees at 8 bases. The CDR3 DNA reads TGTGCCAGCAGCTTAGTTTCCGGACAGGGTGACTATGGCTACACCTTC. This sequence encodes CASSLVSGQGDYGYTF.